This TCR beta chain was captured by sequencing in a study of shared clonotypes between healthy human individuals. This clone was seen only a few times. Other DNA sequences from this sample encode an identical CDR3 as well. The method was immunoSEQ multiplex PCR; TCRdb's version includes in-frame clones alone and lacks a portion of them. The sample has more than 400,000 clones; approximately 82% are singletons. Per germline, CDR1 SNHLY and CDR2 FYNNEI. The V gene end was trimmed by 1 base and the J gene end by 3 bases; junction bases not matched to a gene: 6. The CDR3 extends over 16 amino acids. This TCR derives from a woman aged 40-49 years in good health. Some clones in this sample may be carry-over from other donors' samples. The chain combines TRBV2 with TRBJ2-1; TRBD2 agrees at 7 bases. The material sequenced was PBMCs. CDR3 bases: TGTGCCAGCAGTGAAGTGCGGCTAGCGGTCTACAATGAGCAGTTCTTC. This gives the protein CASSEVRLAVYNEQFF.